This T cell receptor (beta chain) was recovered during a study of PD-L1 blockade in urothelial cancer. Study details: The authors examined blood 3 weeks (second dose) and 6 weeks after treatment start. Counts from blood samples showed a median of 141,255 T cells. Study outcomes and limitations: Tumor-linked clones in blood grew more by 3 weeks in durable-benefit patients.

A note on this clone: Antigen unknown.

Assay: immunoSEQ multiplex PCR; the TCRdb copy retains only in-frame clones and omits some. Of tens of thousands of clones detected, approximately 86% appear once; the ten largest clones hold under 20%. The CDR3 runs to 12 residues. The germline V and J ends were trimmed by 7 bases and 1 base, with 7 bases remaining between them. Germline-derived CDR1 and CDR2 are ENHRY and SYGVKD. The sample consisted of PBMCs, taken around atezolizumab (anti-PD-L1) treatment. The chain combines TRBV10-3 with TRBJ1-1; D ambiguous. This clonotype originated in a man aged 55 to 69 with urothelial cancer. CDR3 region: CAIMSPNTEAFF. Written as DNA, the CDR3 is TGTGCCATCATGAGTCCGAACACTGAAGCTTTCTTT.